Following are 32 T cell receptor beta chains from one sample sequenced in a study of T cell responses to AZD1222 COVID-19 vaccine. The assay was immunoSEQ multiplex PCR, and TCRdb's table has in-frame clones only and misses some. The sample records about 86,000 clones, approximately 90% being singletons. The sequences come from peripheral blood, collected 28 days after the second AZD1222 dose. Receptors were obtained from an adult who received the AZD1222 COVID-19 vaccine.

CDR3 sequence: CATSRAGTDEKLFF. The CDR3, as DNA: TGTGCCACCAGCCGTGCCGGGACAGATGAAAAACTGTTTTTT. The chain links TRBV15 to TRBJ1-4, with TRBD1 matching 7 bases. The CDR3 loop spans 14 amino acids. The junction had 6 bases not matched to a gene; V was cut back by 5 bases and J by 6 bases. Germline values: CDR1 LNHNV, CDR2 YYDKDF (reference sequence). Filled out from reference TRBV15 and TRBJ1-4, the complete variable domain reads DAMVIQNPRYQVTQFGKPVTLSCSQTLNHNVMYWYQQKSSQAPKLLFHYYDKDFNNEADTPDNFQSRRPNTSFCFLDIRSPGLGDTAMYLCATSRAGTDEKLFFGSGTQLSVL.

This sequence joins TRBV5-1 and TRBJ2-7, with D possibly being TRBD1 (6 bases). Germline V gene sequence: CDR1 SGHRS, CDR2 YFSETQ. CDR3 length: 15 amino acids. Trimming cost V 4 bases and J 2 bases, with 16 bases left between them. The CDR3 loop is CASSMTGTRTYEQYF. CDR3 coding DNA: TGCGCCAGCAGCATGACCGGGACAAGGACCTACGAGCAGTACTTC.

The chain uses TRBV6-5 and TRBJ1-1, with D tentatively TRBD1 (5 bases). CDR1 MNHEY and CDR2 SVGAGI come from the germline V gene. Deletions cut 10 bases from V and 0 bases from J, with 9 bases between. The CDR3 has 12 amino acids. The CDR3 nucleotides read TGTGCCATTACCAGGGTGAACACTGAAGCTTTCTTT. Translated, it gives CAITRVNTEAFF.

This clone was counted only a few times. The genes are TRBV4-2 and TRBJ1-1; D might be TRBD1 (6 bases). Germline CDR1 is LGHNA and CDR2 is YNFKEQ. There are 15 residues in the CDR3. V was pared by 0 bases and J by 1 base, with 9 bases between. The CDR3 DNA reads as TGTGCCAGCAGCCAAGATAGGGGGACGAACACTGAAGCTTTCTTT. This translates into CASSQDRGTNTEAFF.

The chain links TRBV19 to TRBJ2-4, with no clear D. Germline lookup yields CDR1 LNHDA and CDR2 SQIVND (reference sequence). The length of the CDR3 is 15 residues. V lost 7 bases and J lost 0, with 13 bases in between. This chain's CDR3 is CASTNLGLAKNIQYF. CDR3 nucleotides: TGTGCCAGTACCAATCTGGGATTAGCCAAAAACATTCAGTACTTC.

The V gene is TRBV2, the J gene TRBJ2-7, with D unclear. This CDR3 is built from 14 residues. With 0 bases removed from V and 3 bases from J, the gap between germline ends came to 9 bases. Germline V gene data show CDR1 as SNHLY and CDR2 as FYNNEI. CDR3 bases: TGTGCCAGCAGTGAAGCGAGGATCAGCTACGAGCAGTACTTC. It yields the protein CASSEARISYEQYF. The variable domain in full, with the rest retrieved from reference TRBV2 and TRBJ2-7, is EPEVTQTPSHQVTQMGQEVILRCVPISNHLYFYWYRQILGQKVEFLVSFYNNEISEKSEIFDDQFSVERPDGSNFTLKIRSTKLEDSAMYFCASSEARISYEQYFGPGTRLTVT.

Here the CDR3 DNA reads TGTGCCTGGAGTAAGGGTTCCCCCGGGGAGCTGTTTTTT. Translating gives CAWSKGSPGELFF. The chain has TRBV30 and TRBJ2-2, with D unresolved. V lost 2 bases to trimming and J lost 6 bases, with 10 bases between them. Germline-derived CDR1 and CDR2 are GTSNPN and SVGIG (reference sequence). There are 13 residues in the CDR3.

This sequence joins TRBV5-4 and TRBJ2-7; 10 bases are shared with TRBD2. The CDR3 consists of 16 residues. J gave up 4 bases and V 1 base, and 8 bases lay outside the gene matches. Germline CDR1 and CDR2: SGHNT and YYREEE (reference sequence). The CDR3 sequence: CASSLSSSGSWYEQYF. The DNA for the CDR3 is TGTGCCAGCAGCTTGAGCTCTAGCGGGAGTTGGTACGAGCAGTACTTC.

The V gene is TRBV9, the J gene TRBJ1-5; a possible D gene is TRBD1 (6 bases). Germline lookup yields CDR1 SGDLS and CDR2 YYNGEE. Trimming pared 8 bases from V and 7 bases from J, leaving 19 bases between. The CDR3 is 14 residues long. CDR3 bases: TGTGCCAGAGACCGAATCGGACAGCGCCAGCCCCAGCATTTT. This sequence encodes CARDRIGQRQPQHF. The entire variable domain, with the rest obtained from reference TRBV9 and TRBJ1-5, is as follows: DSGVTQTPKHLITATGQRVTLRCSPRSGDLSVYWYQQSLDQGLQFLIQYYNGEERAKGNILERFSAQQFPDLHSELNLSSLELGDSALYFCARDRIGQRQPQHFGDGTRLSIL.

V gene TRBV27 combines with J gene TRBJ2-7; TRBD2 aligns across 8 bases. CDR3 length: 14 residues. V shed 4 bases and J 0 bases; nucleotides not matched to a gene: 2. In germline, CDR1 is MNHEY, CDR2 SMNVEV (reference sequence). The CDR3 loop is CASSSGGSSYEQYF. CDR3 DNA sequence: TGTGCCAGCAGTTCGGGGGGGAGCTCCTACGAGCAGTACTTC.

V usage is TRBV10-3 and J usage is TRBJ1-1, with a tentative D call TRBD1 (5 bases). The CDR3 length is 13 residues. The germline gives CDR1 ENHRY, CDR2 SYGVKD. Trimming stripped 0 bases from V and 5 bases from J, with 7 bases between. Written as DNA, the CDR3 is TGTGCCATCAGTGAGTCGGGGCGGACTGAAGCTTTCTTT. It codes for CAISESGRTEAFF.

CDR3 in DNA: TGCGCCAGCAGTGGGACAGGGTGGGGAAACACCATATATTTT. Translated: CASSGTGWGNTIYF. J is TRBJ1-3 and V is TRBV10-1, with 8 bases lining up with TRBD1. Germline V lookup: CDR1 WNHNN, CDR2 SYGVQD (reference sequence). The J segment lost 4 bases and the V segment lost 4 bases, leaving 3 bases of the junction unmatched. The CDR3 runs 14 residues.

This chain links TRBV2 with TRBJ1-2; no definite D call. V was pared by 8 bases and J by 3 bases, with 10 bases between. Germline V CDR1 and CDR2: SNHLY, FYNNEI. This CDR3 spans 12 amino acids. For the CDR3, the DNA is TGTGCCAGCCACGACATCTACTATGGCTACACCTTC. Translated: CASHDIYYGYTF.

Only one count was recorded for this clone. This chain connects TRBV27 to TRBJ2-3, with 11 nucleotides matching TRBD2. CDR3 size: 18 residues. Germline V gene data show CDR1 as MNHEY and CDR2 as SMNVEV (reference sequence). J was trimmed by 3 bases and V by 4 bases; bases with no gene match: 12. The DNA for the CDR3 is TGTGCCAGCAGTTCCCGACCGGGACTAGCGGAAATTACAGATACGCAGTATTTT. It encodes CASSSRPGLAEITDTQYF.

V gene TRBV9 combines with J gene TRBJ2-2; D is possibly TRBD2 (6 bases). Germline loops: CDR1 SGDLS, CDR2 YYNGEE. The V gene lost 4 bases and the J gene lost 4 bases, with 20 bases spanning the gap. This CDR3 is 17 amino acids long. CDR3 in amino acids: CASSTDLYRGGTGELFF. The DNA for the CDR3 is TGTGCCAGCAGCACAGACCTCTATAGGGGAGGCACCGGGGAGCTGTTTTTT.

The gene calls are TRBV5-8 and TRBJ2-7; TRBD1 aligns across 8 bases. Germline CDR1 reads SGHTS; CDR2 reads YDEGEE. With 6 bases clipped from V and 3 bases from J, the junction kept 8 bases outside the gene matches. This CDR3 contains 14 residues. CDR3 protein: CASNRGTLYYEQYF. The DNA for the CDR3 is TGTGCCAGCAACAGGGGGACCCTATACTACGAGCAGTACTTC.

The CDR3 DNA reads as TGTGCCAGCAGCAATAGTGTCAATAATGAAAAACTGTTTTTT. Amino acids: CASSNSVNNEKLFF. The chain is built from TRBV5-4 and TRBJ1-4; no firm D call. This CDR3 has 14 residues. V was trimmed by 4 bases and J by 4 bases, leaving 11 bases between them. Germline V gene sequence: CDR1 SGHNT, CDR2 YYREEE (reference sequence).

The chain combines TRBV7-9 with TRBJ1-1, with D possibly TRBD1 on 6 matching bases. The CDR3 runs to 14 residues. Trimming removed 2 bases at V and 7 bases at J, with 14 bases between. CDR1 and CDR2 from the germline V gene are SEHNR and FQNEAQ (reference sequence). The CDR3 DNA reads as TGTGCCAGCAGCTTATCAGGCGAGGGGGGTGAAGCTTTCTTT. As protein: CASSLSGEGGEAFF.

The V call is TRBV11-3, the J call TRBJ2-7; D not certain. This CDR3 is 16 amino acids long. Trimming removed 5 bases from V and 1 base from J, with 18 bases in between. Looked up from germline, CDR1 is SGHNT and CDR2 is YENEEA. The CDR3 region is CASSPFLRTDSYEQYF. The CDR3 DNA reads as TGTGCCAGCAGCCCCTTCCTACGCACAGATTCCTACGAGCAGTACTTC.

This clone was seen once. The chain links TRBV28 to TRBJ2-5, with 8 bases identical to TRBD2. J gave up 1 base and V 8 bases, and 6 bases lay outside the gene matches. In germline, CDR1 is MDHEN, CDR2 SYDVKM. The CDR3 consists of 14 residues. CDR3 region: CASGTRRGQETQYF. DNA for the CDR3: TGTGCCAGCGGGACTAGGAGGGGCCAAGAGACCCAGTACTTC. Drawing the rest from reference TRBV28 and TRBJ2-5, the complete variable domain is DVKVTQSSRYLVKRTGEKVFLECVQDMDHENMFWYRQDPGLGLRLIYFSYDVKMKEKGDIPEGYSVSREKKERFSLILESASTNQTSMYLCASGTRRGQETQYFGPGTRLLVL.

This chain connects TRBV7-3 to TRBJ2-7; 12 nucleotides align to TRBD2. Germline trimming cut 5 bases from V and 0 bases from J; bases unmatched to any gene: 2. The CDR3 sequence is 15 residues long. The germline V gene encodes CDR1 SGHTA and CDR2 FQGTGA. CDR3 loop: CASSPSGGASYEQYF. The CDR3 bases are TGTGCCAGCAGCCCTAGCGGGGGGGCCTCCTACGAGCAGTACTTC.

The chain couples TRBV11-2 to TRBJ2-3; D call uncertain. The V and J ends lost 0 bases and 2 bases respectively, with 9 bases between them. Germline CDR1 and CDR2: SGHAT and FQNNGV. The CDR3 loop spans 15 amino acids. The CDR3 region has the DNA TGTGCCAGCAGCTTAGAGTCGCGGTCCACAGATACGCAGTATTTT. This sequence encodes CASSLESRSTDTQYF. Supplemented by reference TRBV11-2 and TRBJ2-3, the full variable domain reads EAGVAQSPRYKIIEKRQSVAFWCNPISGHATLYWYQQILGQGPKLLIQFQNNGVVDDSQLPKDRFSAERLKGVDSTLKIQPAKLEDSAVYLCASSLESRSTDTQYFGPGTRLTVL.

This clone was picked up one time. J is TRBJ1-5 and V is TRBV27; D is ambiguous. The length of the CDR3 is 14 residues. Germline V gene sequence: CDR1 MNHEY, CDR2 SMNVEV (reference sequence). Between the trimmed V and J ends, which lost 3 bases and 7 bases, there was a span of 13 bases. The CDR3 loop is CASSFHPEGQPQHF. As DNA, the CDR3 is TGTGCCAGCAGTTTTCATCCCGAGGGCCAGCCCCAGCATTTT.

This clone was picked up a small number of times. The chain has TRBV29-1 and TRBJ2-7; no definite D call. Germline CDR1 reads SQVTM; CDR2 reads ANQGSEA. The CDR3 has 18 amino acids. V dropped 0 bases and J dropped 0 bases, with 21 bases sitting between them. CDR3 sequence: CSVEESRIYSESSYEQYF. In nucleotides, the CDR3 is TGCAGCGTTGAAGAATCCCGCATCTACAGCGAAAGCTCCTACGAGCAGTACTTC.

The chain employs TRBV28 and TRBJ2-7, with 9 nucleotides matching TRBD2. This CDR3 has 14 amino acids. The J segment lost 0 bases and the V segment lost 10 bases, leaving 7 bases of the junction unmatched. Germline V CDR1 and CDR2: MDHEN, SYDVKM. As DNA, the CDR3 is TGTGCCACCCAGGGTAGCGGGAGCTCCTACGAGCAGTACTTC. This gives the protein CATQGSGSSYEQYF.

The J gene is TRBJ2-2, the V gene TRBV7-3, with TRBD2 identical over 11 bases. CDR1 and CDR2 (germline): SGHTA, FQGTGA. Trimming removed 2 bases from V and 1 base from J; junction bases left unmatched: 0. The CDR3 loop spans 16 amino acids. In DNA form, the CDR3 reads TGTGCCAGCAGCTTAGGACTAGCGGGGAACACCGGGGAGCTGTTTTTT. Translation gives CASSLGLAGNTGELFF.

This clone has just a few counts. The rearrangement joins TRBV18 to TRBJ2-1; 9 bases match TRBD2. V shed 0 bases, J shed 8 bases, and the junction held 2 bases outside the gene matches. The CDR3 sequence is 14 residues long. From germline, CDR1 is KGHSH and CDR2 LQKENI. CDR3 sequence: CASSPPQREDEQFF. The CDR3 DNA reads TGTGCCAGCTCACCACCCCAGCGGGAGGATGAGCAGTTCTTC.

The CDR3 bases are TGCGCCAGCAGTGTTGGGGGAACTGGAAACACCATATATTTT. It codes for CASSVGGTGNTIYF. The chain has TRBV5-1 and TRBJ1-3; D might be TRBD1 (5 bases). V lost 5 bases and J lost 2, with 11 bases in between. The CDR3 totals 14 residues. Germline CDR1 SGHRS, CDR2 YFSETQ.

In DNA form, the CDR3 reads TGTGCCTGGAGTCAAGGGACTGAAGCTTTCTTT. Translating it yields CAWSQGTEAFF. The rearrangement uses TRBV30 and TRBJ1-1; D call uncertain. V was shortened by 2 bases and J by 5 bases, with 6 bases between the two germline ends. CDR1 is GTSNPN and CDR2 is SVGIG in the germline V gene (reference sequence). The CDR3 spans 11 residues.

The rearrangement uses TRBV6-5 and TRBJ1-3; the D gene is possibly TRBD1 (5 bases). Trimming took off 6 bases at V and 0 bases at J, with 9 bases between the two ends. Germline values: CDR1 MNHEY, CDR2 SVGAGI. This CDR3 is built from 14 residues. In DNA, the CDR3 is TGTGCCAGCAGCCTGGGACCCTCTGGAAACACCATATATTTT. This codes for CASSLGPSGNTIYF.

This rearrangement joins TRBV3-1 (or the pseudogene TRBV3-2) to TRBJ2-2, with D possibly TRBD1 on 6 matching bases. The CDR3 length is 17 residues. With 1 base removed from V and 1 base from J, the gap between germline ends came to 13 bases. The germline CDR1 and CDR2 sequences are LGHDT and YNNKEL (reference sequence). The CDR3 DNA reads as TGTGCCAGCAGCCAAGTCGGACAGTCCTGGAACACCGGGGAGCTGTTTTTT. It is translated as CASSQVGQSWNTGELFF.

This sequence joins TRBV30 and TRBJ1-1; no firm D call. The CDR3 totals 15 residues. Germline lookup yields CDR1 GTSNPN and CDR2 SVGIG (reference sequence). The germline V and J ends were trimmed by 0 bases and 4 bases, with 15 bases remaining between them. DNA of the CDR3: TGTGCCTGGAGTGTACCCCTTAATTTGGGCACTGAAGCTTTCTTT. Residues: CAWSVPLNLGTEAFF.